Listed below are T cell receptor beta chains from one sample, sequenced in a study of cytomegalovirus exposure and HLA in healthy donors. The data were produced by immunoSEQ multiplex PCR, yet TCRdb's version contains in-frame clones alone and is incomplete. Among over 150,000 clones listed, 85% were seen once. Sequencing used PBMCs. Receptor source: a young man in good health and CMV-seropositive. The CDR3 runs from the conserved cysteine through the conserved F or W. D genes are given only for firm matches. The listing skips clone size in some rows; elsewhere it reads once, few, many or a size class.

j_gene,abundance,d_gene,v_gene,CDR3nt,CDR3aa
TRBJ2-4,once,-,TRBV7-9,TGTGCCAGCAGCTTAGGTACACAAGACATTCAGTACTTC,CASSLGTQDIQYF
TRBJ1-4,-,TRBD1,TRBV28,TGTGCCAGCTCCGGGACAGATTATGAAAAACTGTTTTTT,CASSGTDYEKLFF
TRBJ2-2,-,TRBD2,TRBV6-5,TGTGCCAGCAGTTCCTTAGCGGGGTTTAACACCGGGGAGCTGTTTTTT,CASSSLAGFNTGELFF
TRBJ1-2,-,-,TRBV27,TGTGCCAGCAGTTTCTCTCCCCTCGGGGGGAGCTATGGCTACACCTTC,CASSFSPLGGSYGYTF
TRBJ2-3,once,-,TRBV7-9,TGTGCCAGCAGCTTAGACCGGGTTACAGATACGCAGTATTTT,CASSLDRVTDTQYF
TRBJ1-4,-,-,TRBV27,TGTGCCAGCAGCATCGTGGGACATGATGAAAAACTGTTTTTT,CASSIVGHDEKLFF
TRBJ2-7,-,TRBD1,TRBV10-3,TGTGCCATCAGCGGCCCGGGACAGGACTACGAGCAGTACTTC,CAISGPGQDYEQYF
TRBJ2-1,-,TRBD1,TRBV28,TGTGCCAGCAGCCGGGGGGACAGGGGGCTAAATGAGCAGTTCTTC,CASSRGDRGLNEQFF
TRBJ1-2,few,-,TRBV18,TGTGCCAGCTCACTAACGGGGTCGCGCTACGGCTACACCTTC,CASSLTGSRYGYTF
TRBJ2-2,-,TRBD2,TRBV4-1,TGCGCCAGCAGCCAACGACTAGCGGGAGTGGGGACCGGGGAGCTGTTTTTT,CASSQRLAGVGTGELFF
TRBJ2-7,-,TRBD1,TRBV7-9,TGTGCCAGCAGCCCAGGGACAGGGGGCGAGAGTACACACGAGCAGTACTTC,CASSPGTGGESTHEQYF
TRBJ2-3,-,TRBD1,TRBV29-1,TGCAGCGCCAGAAGGGACAGAACTGGCACAGATACGCAGTATTTT,CSARRDRTGTDTQYF
TRBJ1-2,-,-,TRBV30,TGTGCCTGGGAGGAACAGGTGAAAGGCTACACCTTC,CAWEEQVKGYTF
TRBJ2-5,-,-,TRBV5-1,TGCGCCAGCAGCTTGATTCCTACAGGGTCAGAGACCCAGTACTTC,CASSLIPTGSETQYF
TRBJ2-1,-,TRBD2,TRBV27,TGTGCCAGCAGTCTATCTAGCGGGGAAACCTACAATGAGCAGTTCTTC,CASSLSSGETYNEQFF
TRBJ2-7,-,-,TRBV29-1,TGCAGCGTTTATGCAGTCAACTCCTACGAGCAGTACTTC,CSVYAVNSYEQYF
TRBJ2-3,few,-,TRBV28,TGTGCCAGCAGCCCTTGGACTCCCTATAGCACAGATACGCAGTATTTT,CASSPWTPYSTDTQYF
TRBJ2-1,-,TRBD1,TRBV27,TGTGCCAGCAGTTTGTCCGACAGGGATTCGGGCTATGAGCAGTTCTTC,CASSLSDRDSGYEQFF